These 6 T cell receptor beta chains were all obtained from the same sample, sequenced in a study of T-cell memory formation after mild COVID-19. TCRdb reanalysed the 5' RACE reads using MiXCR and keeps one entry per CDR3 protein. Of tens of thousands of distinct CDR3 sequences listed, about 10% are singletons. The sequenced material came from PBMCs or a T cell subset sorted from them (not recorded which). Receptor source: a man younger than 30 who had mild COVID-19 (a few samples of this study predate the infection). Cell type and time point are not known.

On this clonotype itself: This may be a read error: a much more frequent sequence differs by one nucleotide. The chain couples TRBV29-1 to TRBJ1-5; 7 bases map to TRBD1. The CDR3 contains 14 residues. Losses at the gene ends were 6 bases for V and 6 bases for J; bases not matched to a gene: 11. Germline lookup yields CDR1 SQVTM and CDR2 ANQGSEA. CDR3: CSVGTEEGGQPQHF. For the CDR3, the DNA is TGCAGCGTGGGGACAGAGGAGGGCGGTCAGCCCCAGCATTTT.

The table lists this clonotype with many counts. CDR3 bases: TGTGCCAGCAGCCTCCAACAGGGACGGAATTCACCCCTCCACTTT. It is translated as CASSLQQGRNSPLHF. This chain joins TRBV7-6 and TRBJ1-6; D is perhaps TRBD1 (6 bases). This CDR3 region has 15 residues. The germline V gene encodes CDR1 SGHVS and CDR2 FNYEAQ. V dropped 5 bases and J dropped 7 bases, with 15 bases sitting between them. Full variable domain (outside the CDR3, taken from reference TRBV7-6 and TRBJ1-6): GAGVSQSPRYKVTKRGQDVALRCDPISGHVSLYWYRQALGQGPEFLTYFNYEAQQDKSGLPNDRFSAERPEGSISTLTIQRTEQRDSAMYRCASSLQQGRNSPLHFGNGTRLTVT.

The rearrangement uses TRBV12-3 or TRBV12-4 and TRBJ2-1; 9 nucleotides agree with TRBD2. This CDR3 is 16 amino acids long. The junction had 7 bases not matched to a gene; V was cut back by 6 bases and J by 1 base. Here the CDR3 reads CASRASGALSYNEQFF. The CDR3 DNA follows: TGTGCCAGCAGAGCTAGCGGGGCCTTATCCTACAATGAGCAGTTCTTC.

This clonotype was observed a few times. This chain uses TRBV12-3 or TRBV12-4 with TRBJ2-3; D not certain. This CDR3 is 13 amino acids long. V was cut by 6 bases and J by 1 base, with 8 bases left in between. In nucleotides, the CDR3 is TGTGCCAGCAGCCCGACTGGCACAGATACGCAGTATTTT. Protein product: CASSPTGTDTQYF.

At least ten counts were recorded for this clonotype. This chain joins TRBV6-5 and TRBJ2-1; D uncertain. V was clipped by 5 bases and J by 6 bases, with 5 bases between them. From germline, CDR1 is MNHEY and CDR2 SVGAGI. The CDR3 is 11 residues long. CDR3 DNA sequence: TGTGCCAGCAGTAAGTCCAATGAGCAGTTCTTC. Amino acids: CASSKSNEQFF.

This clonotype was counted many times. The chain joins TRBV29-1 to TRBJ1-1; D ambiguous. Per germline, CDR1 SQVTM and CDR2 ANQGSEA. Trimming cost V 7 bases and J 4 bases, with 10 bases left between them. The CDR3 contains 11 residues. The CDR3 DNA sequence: TGCAGCGCCCTTATCCTCACTGAAGCTTTCTTT. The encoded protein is CSALILTEAFF.